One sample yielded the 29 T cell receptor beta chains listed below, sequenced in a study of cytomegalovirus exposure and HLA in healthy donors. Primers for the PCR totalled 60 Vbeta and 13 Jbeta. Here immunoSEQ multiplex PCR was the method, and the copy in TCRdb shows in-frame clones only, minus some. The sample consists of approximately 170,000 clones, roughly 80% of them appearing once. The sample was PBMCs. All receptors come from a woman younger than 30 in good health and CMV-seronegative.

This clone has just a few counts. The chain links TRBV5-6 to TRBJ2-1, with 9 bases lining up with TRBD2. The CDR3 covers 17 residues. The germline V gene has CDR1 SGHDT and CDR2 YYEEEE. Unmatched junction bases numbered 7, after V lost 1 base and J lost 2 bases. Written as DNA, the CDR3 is TGTGCCAGCAGCTTGACCGGGACTAGCAATACCTACAATGAGCAGTTCTTC. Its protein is CASSLTGTSNTYNEQFF.

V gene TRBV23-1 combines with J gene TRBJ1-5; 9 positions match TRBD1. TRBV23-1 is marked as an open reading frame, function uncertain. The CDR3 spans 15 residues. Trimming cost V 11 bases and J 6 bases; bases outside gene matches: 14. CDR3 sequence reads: CAGNGQGNRSQPQHF. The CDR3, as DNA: TGCGCCGGGAATGGACAGGGGAATAGAAGTCAGCCCCAGCATTTT.

CDR3 DNA sequence: TGTGCCAGCAGCTGGGGGGACCGAAACACCATATATTTT. Residues: CASSWGDRNTIYF. The rearrangement joins TRBV7-9 to TRBJ1-3; D is possibly TRBD1 (5 bases). Germline V lookup: CDR1 SEHNR, CDR2 FQNEAQ (reference sequence). This CDR3 spans 13 amino acids. Trimming removed 4 bases from V and 5 bases from J, with 9 bases in between.

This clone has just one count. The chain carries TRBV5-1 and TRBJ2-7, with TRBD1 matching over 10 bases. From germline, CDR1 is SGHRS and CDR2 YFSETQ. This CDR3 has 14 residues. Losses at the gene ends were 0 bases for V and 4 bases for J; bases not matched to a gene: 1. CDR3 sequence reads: CASSLGQGAYEQYF. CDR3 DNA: TGCGCCAGCAGCTTGGGACAGGGGGCTTACGAGCAGTACTTC.

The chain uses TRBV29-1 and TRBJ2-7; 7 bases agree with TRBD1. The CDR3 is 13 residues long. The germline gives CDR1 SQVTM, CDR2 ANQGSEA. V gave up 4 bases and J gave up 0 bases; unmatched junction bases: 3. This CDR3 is CSVGDSFSYEQYF. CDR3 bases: TGCAGCGTTGGGGACAGTTTCTCCTACGAGCAGTACTTC.

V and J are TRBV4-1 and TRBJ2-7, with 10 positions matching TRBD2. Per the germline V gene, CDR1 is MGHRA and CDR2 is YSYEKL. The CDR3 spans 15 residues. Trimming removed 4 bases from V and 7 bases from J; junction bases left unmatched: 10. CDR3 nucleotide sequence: TGCGCCAGCAGCCCTCTAGCGGGAGTTCGTCGGGAGCAGTACTTC. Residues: CASSPLAGVRREQYF.

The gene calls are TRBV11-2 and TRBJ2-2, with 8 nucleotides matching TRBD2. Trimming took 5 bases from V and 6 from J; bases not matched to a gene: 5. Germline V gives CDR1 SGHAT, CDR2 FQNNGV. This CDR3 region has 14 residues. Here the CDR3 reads CASSRLRGAGELFF. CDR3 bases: TGTGCCAGCAGCCGATTGCGGGGGGCCGGGGAGCTGTTTTTT.

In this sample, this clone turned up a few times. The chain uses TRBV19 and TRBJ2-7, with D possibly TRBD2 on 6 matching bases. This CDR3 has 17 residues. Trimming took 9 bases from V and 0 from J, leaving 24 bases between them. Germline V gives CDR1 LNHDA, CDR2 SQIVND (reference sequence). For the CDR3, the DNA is TGTGCCAGCCGTAGAAGGAGTGGCGGGGACTCCTCCTACGAGCAGTACTTC. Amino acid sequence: CASRRRSGGDSSYEQYF.

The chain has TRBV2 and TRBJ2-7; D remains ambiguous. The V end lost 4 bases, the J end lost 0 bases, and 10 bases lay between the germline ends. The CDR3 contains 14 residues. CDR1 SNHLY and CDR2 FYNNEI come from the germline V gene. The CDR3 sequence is CASSGSNFSYEQYF. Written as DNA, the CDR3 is TGTGCCAGCAGTGGTTCCAACTTCTCCTACGAGCAGTACTTC.

CDR3 coding DNA: TGTGCCAGCTCACCGTGGGACATTGACAATGAGCAGTTCTTC. Encoded protein: CASSPWDIDNEQFF. The J gene is TRBJ2-1, the V gene TRBV18, with D perhaps TRBD1 (6 bases). Trimming shortened V by 3 bases and J by 5 bases, and 11 bases separated the two germline ends. This CDR3 contains 14 residues. Germline-derived CDR1 and CDR2 are KGHSH and LQKENI.

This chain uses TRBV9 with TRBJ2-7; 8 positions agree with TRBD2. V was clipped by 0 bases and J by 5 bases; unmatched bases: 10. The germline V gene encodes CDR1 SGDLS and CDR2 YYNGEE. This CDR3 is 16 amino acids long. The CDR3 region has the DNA TGTGCCAGCAGCGTAGATACGGGAGGGGCTCGGAACGAGCAGTACTTC. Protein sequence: CASSVDTGGARNEQYF.

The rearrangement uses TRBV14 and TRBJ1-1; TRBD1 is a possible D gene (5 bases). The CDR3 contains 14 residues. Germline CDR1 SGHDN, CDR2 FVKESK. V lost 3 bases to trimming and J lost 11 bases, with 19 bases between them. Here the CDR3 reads CASSHAGGSLIAFF. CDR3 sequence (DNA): TGTGCCAGCAGCCACGCGGGGGGTAGCCTCATCGCTTTCTTT. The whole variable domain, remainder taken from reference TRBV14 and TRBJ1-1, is EAGVTQFPSHSVIEKGQTVTLRCDPISGHDNLYWYRRVMGKEIKFLLHFVKESKQDESGMPNNRFLAERTGGTYSTLKVQPAELEDSGVYFCASSHAGGSLIAFFGQGTRLTVV.

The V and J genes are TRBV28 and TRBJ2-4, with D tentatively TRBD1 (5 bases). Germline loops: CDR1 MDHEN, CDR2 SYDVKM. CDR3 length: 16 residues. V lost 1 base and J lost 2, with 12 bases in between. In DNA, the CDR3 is TGTGCCAGCAGTTTATTCGTCGCAGGGACCAAAAACATTCAGTACTTC. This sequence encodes CASSLFVAGTKNIQYF.

The CDR3 nucleotides are TGTGCCAGCAGCTTAGTAGGGGAGGGCCAAGAGACCCAGTACTTC. Translating it yields CASSLVGEGQETQYF. The V call is TRBV7-9, the J call TRBJ2-5, with 7 bases lining up with TRBD2. Germline CDR1 and CDR2: SEHNR and FQNEAQ (reference sequence). The CDR3 is made up of 15 amino acids. Losses at the gene ends were 1 base for V and 1 base for J; bases not matched to a gene: 3.

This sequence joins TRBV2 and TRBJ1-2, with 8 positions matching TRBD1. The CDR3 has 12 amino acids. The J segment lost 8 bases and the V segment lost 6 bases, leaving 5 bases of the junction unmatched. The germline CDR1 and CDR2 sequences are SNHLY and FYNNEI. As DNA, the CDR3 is TGTGCCAGCAGCGGACAGGGAATGGGCTACACCTTC. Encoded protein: CASSGQGMGYTF.

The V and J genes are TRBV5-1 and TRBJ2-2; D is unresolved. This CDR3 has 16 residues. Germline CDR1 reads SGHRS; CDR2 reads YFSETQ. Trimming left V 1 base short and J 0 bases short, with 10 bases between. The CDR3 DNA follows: TGCGCCAGCAGCTTGAGTTGGCTTACGAACACCGGGGAGCTGTTTTTT. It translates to CASSLSWLTNTGELFF.

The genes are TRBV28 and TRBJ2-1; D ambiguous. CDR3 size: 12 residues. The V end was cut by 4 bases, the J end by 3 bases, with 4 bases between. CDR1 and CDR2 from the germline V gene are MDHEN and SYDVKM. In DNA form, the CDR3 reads TGTGCCAGCAGTTATAGCTACAATGAGCAGTTCTTC. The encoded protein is CASSYSYNEQFF.

CDR3 sequence (DNA): TGCGCCAGCAGCTTGCAGGGACAGTCCTACGAGCAGTACTTC. Its protein is CASSLQGQSYEQYF. The chain is built from TRBV5-1 and TRBJ2-7; 7 bases line up with TRBD1. Germline loops: CDR1 SGHRS, CDR2 YFSETQ. The CDR3 sequence is 14 residues long. Trimming at V came to 1 base and at J to 1 base, leaving 2 bases not matched to a gene.

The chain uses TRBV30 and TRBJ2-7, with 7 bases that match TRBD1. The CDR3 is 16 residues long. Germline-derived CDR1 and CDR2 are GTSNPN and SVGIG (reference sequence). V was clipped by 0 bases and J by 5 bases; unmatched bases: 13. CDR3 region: CAWSVSGLRGRHEQYF. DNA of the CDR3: TGTGCCTGGAGTGTATCTGGTTTGAGGGGGCGACACGAGCAGTACTTC. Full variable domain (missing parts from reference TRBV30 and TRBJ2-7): SQTIHQWPATLVQPVGSPLSLECTVEGTSNPNLYWYRQAAGRGLQLLFYSVGIGQISSEVPQNLSASRPQDRQFILSSKKLLLSDSGFYLCAWSVSGLRGRHEQYFGPGTRLTVT.

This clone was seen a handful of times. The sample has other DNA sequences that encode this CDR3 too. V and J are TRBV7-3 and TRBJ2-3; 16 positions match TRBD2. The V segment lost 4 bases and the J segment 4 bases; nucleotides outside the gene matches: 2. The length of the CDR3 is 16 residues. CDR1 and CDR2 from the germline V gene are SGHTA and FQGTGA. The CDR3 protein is CASSSGLAGGADTQYF. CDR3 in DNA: TGTGCCAGCAGCTCGGGACTAGCGGGAGGGGCAGATACGCAGTATTTT.

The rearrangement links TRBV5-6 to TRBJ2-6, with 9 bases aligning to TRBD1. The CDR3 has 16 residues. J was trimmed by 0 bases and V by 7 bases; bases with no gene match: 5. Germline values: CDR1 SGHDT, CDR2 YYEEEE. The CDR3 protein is CASGTGGHSGANVLTF. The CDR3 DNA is TGTGCCAGCGGAACAGGGGGCCACTCTGGGGCCAACGTCCTGACTTTC.

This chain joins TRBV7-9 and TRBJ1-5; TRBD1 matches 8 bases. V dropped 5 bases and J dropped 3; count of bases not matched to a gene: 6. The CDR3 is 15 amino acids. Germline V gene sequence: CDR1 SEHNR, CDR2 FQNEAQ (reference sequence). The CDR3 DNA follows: TGTGCCAGCAGCCCAGGGGGCGCGAACAATCAGCCCCAGCATTTT. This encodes CASSPGGANNQPQHF.

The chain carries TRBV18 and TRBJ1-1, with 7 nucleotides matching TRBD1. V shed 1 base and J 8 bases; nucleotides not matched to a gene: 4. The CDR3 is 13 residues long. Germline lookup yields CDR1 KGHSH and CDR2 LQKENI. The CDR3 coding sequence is TGTGCCAGCTCACCACAGGGACAGCTAGAAGCTTTCTTT. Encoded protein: CASSPQGQLEAFF.

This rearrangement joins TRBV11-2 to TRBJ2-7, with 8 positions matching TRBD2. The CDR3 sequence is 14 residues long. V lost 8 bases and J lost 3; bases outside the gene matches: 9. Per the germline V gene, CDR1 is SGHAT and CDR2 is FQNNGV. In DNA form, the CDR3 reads TGTGCCAGCTCCAGCGGGGGCTTCGGCTACGAGCAGTACTTC. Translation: CASSSGGFGYEQYF.

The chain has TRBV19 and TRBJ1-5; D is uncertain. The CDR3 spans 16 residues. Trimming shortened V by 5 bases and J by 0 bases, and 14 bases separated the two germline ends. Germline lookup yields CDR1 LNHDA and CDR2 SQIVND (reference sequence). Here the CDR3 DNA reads TGTGCCAGTAGTCGCCAAGGCACAGCTAGCAATCAGCCCCAGCATTTT. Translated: CASSRQGTASNQPQHF.

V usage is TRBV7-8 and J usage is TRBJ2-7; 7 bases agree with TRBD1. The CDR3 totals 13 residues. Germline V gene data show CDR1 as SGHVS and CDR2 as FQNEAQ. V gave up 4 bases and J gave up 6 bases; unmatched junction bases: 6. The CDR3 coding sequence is TGTGCCAGCAGCTACGGGACAGTTCGCGAGCAGTACTTC. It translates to CASSYGTVREQYF.

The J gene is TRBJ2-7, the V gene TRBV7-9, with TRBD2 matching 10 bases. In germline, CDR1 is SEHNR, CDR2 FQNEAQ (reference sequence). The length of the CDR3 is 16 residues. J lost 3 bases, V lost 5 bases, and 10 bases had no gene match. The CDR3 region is CASSPRTSGQIYEQYF. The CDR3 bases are TGTGCCAGCAGCCCAAGGACTAGCGGACAGATCTACGAGCAGTACTTC.

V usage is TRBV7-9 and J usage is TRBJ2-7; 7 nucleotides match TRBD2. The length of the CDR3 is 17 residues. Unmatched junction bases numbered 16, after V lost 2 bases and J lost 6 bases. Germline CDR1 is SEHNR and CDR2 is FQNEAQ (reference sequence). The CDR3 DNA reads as TGTGCCAGCAGCTTATGGCCCCGTGAAGGCGGGAGTATCGAGCAGTACTTC. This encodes CASSLWPREGGSIEQYF.

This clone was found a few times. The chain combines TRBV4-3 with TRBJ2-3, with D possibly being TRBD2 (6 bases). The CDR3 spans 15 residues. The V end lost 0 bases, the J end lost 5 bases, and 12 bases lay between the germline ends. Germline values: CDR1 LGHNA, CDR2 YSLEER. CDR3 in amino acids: CASSQDTGEGDTQYF. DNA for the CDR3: TGCGCCAGCAGCCAAGATACGGGAGAAGGAGATACGCAGTATTTT.